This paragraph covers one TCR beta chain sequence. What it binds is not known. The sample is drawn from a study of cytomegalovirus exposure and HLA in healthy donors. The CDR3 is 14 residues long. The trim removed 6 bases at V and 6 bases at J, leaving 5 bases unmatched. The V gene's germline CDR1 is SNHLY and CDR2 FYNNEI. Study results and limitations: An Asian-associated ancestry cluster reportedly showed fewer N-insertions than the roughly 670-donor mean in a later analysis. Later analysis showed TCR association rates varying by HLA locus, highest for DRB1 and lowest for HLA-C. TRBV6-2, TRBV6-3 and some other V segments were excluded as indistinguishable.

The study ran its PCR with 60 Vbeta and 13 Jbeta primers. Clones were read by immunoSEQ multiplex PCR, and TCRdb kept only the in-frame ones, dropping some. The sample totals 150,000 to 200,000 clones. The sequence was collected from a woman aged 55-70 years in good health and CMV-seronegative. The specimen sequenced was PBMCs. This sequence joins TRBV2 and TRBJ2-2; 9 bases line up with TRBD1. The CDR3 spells CASREGQGAGELFF. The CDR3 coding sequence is TGTGCCAGCAGAGAGGGACAGGGTGCCGGGGAGCTGTTTTTT.